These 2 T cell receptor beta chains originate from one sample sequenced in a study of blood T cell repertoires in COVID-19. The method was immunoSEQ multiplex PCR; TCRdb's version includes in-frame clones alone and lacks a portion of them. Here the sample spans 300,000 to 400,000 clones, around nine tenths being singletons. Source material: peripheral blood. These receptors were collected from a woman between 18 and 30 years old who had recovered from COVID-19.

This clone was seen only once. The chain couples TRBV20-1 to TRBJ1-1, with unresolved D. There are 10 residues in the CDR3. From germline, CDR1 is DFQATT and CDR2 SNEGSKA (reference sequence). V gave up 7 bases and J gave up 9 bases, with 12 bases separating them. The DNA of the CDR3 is TGCAGTGGCGTCAGGTTTCAAGCTTTCTTT. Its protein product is CSGVRFQAFF.

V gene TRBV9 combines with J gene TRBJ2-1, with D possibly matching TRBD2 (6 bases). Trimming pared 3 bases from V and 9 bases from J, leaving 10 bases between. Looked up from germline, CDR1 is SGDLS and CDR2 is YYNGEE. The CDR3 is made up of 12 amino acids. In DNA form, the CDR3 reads TGTGCCAGCAGCGGGGGGACTTTTGAGCAGTTCTTC. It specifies CASSGGTFEQFF.